These 7 T cell receptor beta chains came from one sample sequenced in a study of beta chain features in type 1 diabetes. Expressed TCRB transcripts got sequenced, as all isolated RNA was reverse transcribed. Here immunoSEQ multiplex PCR was the method, and the copy in TCRdb shows in-frame clones only, minus some. The sample holds around 300,000 clones, around 13% seen once. Sequenced: central memory CD4+ T cells from blood. All receptors come from a man aged 25-40 years in good health.

This clone was picked up a small number of times. The chain couples TRBV7-6 to TRBJ2-3; no definite D call. The germline CDR1 and CDR2 sequences are SGHVS and FNYEAQ. The V gene lost 1 base and the J gene lost 2 bases, with 10 bases spanning the gap. The CDR3 runs to 15 residues. In nucleotides, the CDR3 is TGTGCCAGCAGCTTAGGCGGCAGGCTCACAGATACGCAGTATTTT. It codes for CASSLGGRLTDTQYF.

CDR3 amino acids: CACPDRGRYGYTF. For the CDR3, the DNA is TGTGCCTGCCCCGACAGGGGCCGTTATGGCTACACCTTC. This sequence joins TRBV30 and TRBJ1-2; 8 positions match TRBD1. After removal of 6 bases from V and 5 bases from J, the junction contained 8 bases not matched to a gene. Germline V gives CDR1 GTSNPN, CDR2 SVGIG (reference sequence). The CDR3 loop spans 13 amino acids.

The chain couples TRBV2 to TRBJ2-1, with D possibly matching TRBD2 (6 bases). V was trimmed by 3 bases and J by 10 bases, leaving 13 bases between them. Germline CDR1 and CDR2: SNHLY and FYNNEI. The CDR3 consists of 13 residues. CDR3 amino acids: CASSDMGGGEQFF. The CDR3 region has the DNA TGTGCCAGCAGTGATATGGGAGGCGGGGAGCAGTTCTTC.

This chain links TRBV13 with TRBJ1-2, with TRBD1 matching over 9 bases. Germline V gene lookup returns CDR1 PRHDT and CDR2 FYEKMQ (reference sequence). J was trimmed by 2 bases and V by 0 bases; bases with no gene match: 1. The CDR3 extends over 15 amino acids. The CDR3 is CASSLGGQGNYGYTF. In DNA form, the CDR3 reads TGTGCCAGCAGCTTAGGAGGACAGGGGAACTATGGCTACACCTTC. The entire variable domain, with the rest obtained from reference TRBV13 and TRBJ1-2, is as follows: AAGVIQSPRHLIKEKRETATLKCYPIPRHDTVYWYQQGPGQDPQFLISFYEKMQSDKGSIPDRFSAQQFSDYHSELNMSSLELGDSALYFCASSLGGQGNYGYTFGSGTRLTVV.

The V gene is TRBV29-1, the J gene TRBJ1-1; D is unresolved. Germline loops: CDR1 SQVTM, CDR2 ANQGSEA. V was shortened by 4 bases and J by 0 bases, with 9 bases between the two germline ends. This CDR3 region has 13 residues. The CDR3 DNA is TGCAGCGTTGGCACGGGGTTGAACACTGAAGCTTTCTTT. Translating gives CSVGTGLNTEAFF.

This chain connects TRBV4-3 to TRBJ2-1; TRBD1 agrees at 9 bases. Unmatched junction bases numbered 10, after V lost 1 base and J lost 9 bases. The CDR3 extends over 16 amino acids. From germline, CDR1 is LGHNA and CDR2 YSLEER. In DNA form, the CDR3 reads TGCGCCAGCAGCCAAGGGACGGGACAGGGTATAAGTGAGCAGTTCTTC. This gives the protein CASSQGTGQGISEQFF.

This clone was counted between two and nine times. The V call is TRBV5-5, the J call TRBJ1-2, with D hard to call. Germline V CDR1 and CDR2: SGHKS, YYEKEE (reference sequence). V gave up 0 bases and J gave up 5 bases, with 14 bases separating them. This CDR3 comprises 15 residues. CDR3 sequence: CASSLASVSRYGYTF. CDR3 DNA: TGTGCCAGCAGCTTGGCCTCGGTCAGCCGATATGGCTACACCTTC.